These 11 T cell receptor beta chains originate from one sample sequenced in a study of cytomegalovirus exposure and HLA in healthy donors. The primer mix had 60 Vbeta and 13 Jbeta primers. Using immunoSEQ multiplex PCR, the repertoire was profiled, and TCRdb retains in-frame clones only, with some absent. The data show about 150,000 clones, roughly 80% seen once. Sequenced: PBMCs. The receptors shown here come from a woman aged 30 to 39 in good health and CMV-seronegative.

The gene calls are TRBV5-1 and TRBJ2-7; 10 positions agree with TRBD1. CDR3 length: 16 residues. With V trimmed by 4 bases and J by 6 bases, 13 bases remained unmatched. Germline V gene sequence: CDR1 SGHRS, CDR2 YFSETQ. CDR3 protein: CASSLGTGAIGGEQYF. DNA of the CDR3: TGCGCCAGCAGCCTCGGGACAGGGGCTATCGGGGGCGAGCAGTACTTC.

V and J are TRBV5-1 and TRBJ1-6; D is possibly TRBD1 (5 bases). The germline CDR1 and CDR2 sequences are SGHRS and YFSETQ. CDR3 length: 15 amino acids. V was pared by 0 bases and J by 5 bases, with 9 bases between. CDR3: CASSLGDRDNSPLHF. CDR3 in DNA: TGCGCCAGCAGCTTGGGCGACAGAGATAATTCACCCCTCCACTTT.

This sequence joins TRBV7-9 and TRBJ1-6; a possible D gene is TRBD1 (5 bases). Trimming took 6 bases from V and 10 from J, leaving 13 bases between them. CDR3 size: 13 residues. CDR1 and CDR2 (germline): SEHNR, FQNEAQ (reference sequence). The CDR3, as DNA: TGTGCCAGCAGTTCCAGGGATATCTCACCCCTCCACTTT. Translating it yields CASSSRDISPLHF.

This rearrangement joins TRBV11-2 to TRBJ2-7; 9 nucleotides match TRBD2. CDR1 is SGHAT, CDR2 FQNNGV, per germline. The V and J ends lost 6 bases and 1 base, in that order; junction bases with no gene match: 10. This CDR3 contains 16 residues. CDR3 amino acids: CASRKASGALSYEQYF. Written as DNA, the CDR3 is TGTGCCAGCAGGAAGGCTAGCGGGGCCCTTTCCTACGAGCAGTACTTC. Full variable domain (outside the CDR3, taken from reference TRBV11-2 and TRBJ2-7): EAGVAQSPRYKIIEKRQSVAFWCNPISGHATLYWYQQILGQGPKLLIQFQNNGVVDDSQLPKDRFSAERLKGVDSTLKIQPAKLEDSAVYLCASRKASGALSYEQYFGPGTRLTVT.

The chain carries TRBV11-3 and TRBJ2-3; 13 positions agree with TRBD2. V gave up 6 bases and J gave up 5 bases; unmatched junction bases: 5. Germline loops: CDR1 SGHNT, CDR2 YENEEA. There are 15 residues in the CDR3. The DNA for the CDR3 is TGTGCCAGCAGTACTAGCGGGGGGGCTTTAGATACGCAGTATTTT. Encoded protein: CASSTSGGALDTQYF.

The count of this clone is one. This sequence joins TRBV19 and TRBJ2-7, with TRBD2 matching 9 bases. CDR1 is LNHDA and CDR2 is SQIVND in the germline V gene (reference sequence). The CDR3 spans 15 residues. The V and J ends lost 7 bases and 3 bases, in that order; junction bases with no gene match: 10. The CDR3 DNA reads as TGTGCCAGTACGTTCGGTAGCGGGGGAGTCTACGAGCAGTACTTC. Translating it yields CASTFGSGGVYEQYF.

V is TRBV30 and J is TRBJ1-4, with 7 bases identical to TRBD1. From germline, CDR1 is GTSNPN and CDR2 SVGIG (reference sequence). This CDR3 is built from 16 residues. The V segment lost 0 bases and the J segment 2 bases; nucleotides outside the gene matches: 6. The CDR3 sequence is CAWSVRKTGTNEKLFF. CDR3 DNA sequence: TGTGCCTGGAGTGTACGAAAGACAGGGACTAATGAAAAACTGTTTTTT.

The CDR3 DNA is TGCGCCAGCAGCCAAGTATTTGTTGAGGATTCACCCCTCCACTTT. This sequence encodes CASSQVFVEDSPLHF. The genes are TRBV4-1 and TRBJ1-6; D gene ambiguous. Germline values: CDR1 MGHRA, CDR2 YSYEKL. The ends were cut back, 1 base at V and 8 bases at J, with 12 bases in the middle. The CDR3 sequence is 15 residues long.

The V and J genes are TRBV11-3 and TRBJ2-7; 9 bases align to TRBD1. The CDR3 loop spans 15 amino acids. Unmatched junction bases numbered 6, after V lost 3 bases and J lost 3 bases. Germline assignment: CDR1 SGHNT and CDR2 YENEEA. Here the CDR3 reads CASSFSGQGYYEQYF. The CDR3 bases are TGTGCCAGCAGCTTTTCTGGACAGGGGTACTACGAGCAGTACTTC.

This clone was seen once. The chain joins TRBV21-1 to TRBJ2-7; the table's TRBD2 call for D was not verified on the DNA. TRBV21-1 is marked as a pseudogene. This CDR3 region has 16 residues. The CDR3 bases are TGTGCCAGCAGCAAAGCTATAACTAGCGGCAGAGTCGAGCAGTACTTC. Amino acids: CASSKAITSGRVEQYF.

The CDR3 loop reads CASSEAVRGLLNSPLHF. The CDR3 coding sequence is TGTGCCAGCAGTGAAGCTGTCAGGGGCCTCCTCAATTCACCCCTCCACTTT. The V and J genes are TRBV2 and TRBJ1-6, with D possibly TRBD1 on 6 matching bases. This CDR3 is 17 amino acids long. The germline V gene encodes CDR1 SNHLY and CDR2 FYNNEI. Trimming took off 0 bases at V and 7 bases at J, with 16 bases between the two ends.